The 10 T cell receptor beta chains presented below share a single source sample, sequenced in a study of T cells expressing NK-cell markers. TCRdb re-called the 5' RACE reads and catalogs CDR3 proteins one per entry, DNA excluded. This repertoire includes about 440,000 distinct CDR3 sequences. Sequencing was performed on blood T cells: a sorted CD56 or NKG2C T cell subset, CD4+ or CD8+ T cells, or bulk PBMC T cells (not recorded which). The receptors come from a woman between 18 and 75 years old in good health.

The CDR3 sequence: CASSDRDNTDTQYF. The chain employs TRBV9 and TRBJ2-3; TCRdb outputs TRBD1, but without DNA this stays unchecked. The CDR3 is 14 amino acids. The germline gives CDR1 SGDLS, CDR2 YYNGEE.

This chain uses TRBV4-3 with TRBJ1-5. The CDR3 is 15 residues long. Per germline, CDR1 LGHNA and CDR2 YSLEER. The CDR3 loop reads CASSQDSSPNQPQHF.

This chain joins TRBV18 and TRBJ2-3; the TCRdb D gene call, TRBD1, has no DNA to confirm it. The CDR3 has 14 amino acids. The V gene's germline CDR1 is KGHSH and CDR2 LQKENI. The CDR3 sequence: CASRQGPSTDTQYF.

CDR3 sequence: CASSGGLGEREGFYEQFF. V usage is TRBV10-2 and J usage is TRBJ2-1; absent DNA, TCRdb's TRBD2 call cannot be checked. CDR3 length: 18 amino acids. The germline V gene encodes CDR1 WSHSY and CDR2 SAAADI.

The chain couples TRBV20-1 to TRBJ2-3; TCRdb's assignment of TRBD2 cannot be checked, as there is no DNA. Germline lookup yields CDR1 DFQATT and CDR2 SNEGSKA (reference sequence). The CDR3 is made up of 14 amino acids. The CDR3: CSAVWRGTLDTQYF.

The rearrangement joins TRBV4-3 to TRBJ1-1; TCRdb's D call, TRBD1, is unchecked because there is no DNA. CDR1 LGHNA and CDR2 YSLEER come from the germline V gene. There are 15 residues in the CDR3. CDR3 protein: CASSQAGTANTEAFF.

The chain is built from TRBV2 and TRBJ2-1. Germline V gene data show CDR1 as SNHLY and CDR2 as FYNNEI. This CDR3 region has 12 residues. The CDR3 here is CASSEQFNEQFF.

The chain is built from TRBV5-1 and TRBJ2-3; the D call of TRBD1 rests on TCRdb alone, since no DNA is present to check it. The CDR3 extends over 15 amino acids. In germline, CDR1 is SGHRS, CDR2 YFSETQ. CDR3 loop: CASSLPAGPTDTQYF. Using reference TRBV5-1 and TRBJ2-3 for the parts outside the CDR3, the full variable domain is KAGVTQTPRYLIKTRGQQVTLSCSPISGHRSVSWYQQTPGQGLQFLFEYFSETQRNKGNFPGRFSGRQFSNSRSEMNVSTLELGDSALYLCASSLPAGPTDTQYFGPGTRLTVL.

The CDR3 loop is CASSFTSGTYEQYF. V is TRBV28 and J is TRBJ2-7; the TRBD2 assignment by TCRdb is unverifiable without DNA. The CDR3 runs 14 residues. The germline V gene has CDR1 MDHEN and CDR2 SYDVKM.

The chain combines TRBV20-1 with TRBJ2-7; lacking DNA, the TRBD1 call made by TCRdb goes unchecked. Germline V lookup: CDR1 DFQATT, CDR2 SNEGSKA (reference sequence). The CDR3 covers 16 residues. The CDR3 region is CSARGQDRAYSYEQYF.